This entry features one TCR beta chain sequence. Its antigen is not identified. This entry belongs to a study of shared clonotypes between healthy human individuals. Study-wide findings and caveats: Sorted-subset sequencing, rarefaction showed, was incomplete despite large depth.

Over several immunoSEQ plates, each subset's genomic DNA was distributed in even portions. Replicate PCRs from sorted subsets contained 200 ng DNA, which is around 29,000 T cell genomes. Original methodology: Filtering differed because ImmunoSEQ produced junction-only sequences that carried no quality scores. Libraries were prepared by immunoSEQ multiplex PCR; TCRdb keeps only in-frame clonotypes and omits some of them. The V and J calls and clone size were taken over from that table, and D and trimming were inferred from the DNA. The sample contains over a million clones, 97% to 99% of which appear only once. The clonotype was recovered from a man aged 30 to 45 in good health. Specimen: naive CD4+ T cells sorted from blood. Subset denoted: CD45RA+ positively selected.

In DNA, the CDR3 is TGCAGCTTTTTACTAGGGCTGGAGTTCTTC. Its translation: CSFLLGLEFF. The rearrangement links TRBV29-1 to TRBJ2-1; D is perhaps TRBD2 (5 bases). Germline V gene lookup returns CDR1 SQVTM and CDR2 ANQGSEA. Trimming removed 8 bases at V and 14 bases at J, with 16 bases between. This CDR3 is built from 10 residues.